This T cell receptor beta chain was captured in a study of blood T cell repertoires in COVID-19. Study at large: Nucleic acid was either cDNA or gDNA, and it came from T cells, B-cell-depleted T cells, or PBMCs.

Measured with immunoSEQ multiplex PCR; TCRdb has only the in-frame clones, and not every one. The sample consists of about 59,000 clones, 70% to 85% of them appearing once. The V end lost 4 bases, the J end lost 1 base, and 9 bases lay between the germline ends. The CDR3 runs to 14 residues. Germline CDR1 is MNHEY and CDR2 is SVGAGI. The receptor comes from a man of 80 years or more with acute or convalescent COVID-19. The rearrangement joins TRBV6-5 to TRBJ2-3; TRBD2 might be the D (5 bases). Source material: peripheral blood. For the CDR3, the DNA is TGTGCCAGCAGTTCCAAACTAGGCACAGATACGCAGTATTTT. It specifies CASSSKLGTDTQYF.